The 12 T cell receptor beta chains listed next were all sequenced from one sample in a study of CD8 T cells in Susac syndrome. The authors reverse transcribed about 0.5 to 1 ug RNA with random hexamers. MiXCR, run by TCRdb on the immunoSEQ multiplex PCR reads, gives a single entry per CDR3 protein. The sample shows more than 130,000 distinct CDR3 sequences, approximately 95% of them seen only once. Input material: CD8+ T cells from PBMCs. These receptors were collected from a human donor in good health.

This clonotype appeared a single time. The CDR3 loop is CSVGQGAHVATEAFF. DNA of the CDR3: TGCAGCGTCGGACAGGGGGCGCATGTAGCGACTGAAGCTTTCTTT. V gene TRBV29-1 combines with J gene TRBJ1-1, with 11 bases matching TRBD1. This CDR3 region has 15 residues. Per germline, CDR1 SQVTM and CDR2 ANQGSEA. V dropped 6 bases and J dropped 5; count of bases not matched to a gene: 11.

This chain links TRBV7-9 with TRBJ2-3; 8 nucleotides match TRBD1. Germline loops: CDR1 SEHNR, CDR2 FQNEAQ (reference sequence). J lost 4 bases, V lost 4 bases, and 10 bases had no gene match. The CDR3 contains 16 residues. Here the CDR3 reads CASSSTGDGWSDTQYF. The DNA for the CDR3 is TGTGCCAGCAGCTCGACAGGGGATGGGTGGTCAGATACGCAGTATTTT.

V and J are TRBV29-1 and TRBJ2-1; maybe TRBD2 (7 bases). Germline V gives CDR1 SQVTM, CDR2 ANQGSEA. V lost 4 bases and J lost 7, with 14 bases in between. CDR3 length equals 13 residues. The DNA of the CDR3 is TGCAGCGTTGCGGGGGGCGCGTCAAATGAGCAGTTCTTC. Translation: CSVAGGASNEQFF.

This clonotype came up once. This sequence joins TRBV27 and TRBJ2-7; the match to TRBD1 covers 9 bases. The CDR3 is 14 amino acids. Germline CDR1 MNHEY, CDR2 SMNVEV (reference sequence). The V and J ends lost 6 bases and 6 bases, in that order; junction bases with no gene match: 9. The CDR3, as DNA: TGTGCCAGCAGCCCGGGACAGGGCCACCCCGAGCAGTACTTC. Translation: CASSPGQGHPEQYF.

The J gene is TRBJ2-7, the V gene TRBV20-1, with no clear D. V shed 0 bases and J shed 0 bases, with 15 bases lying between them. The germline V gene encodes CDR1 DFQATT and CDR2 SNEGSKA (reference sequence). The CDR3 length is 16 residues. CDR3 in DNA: TGCAGTGCTAGAGATCGTCCGAGTAAGAGCTCCTACGAGCAGTACTTC. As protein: CSARDRPSKSSYEQYF.

The CDR3 protein is CASSRGQGSETQYF. CDR3 in DNA: TGTGCCAGCAGCCGAGGACAGGGATCAGAGACCCAGTACTTC. This chain joins TRBV11-2 and TRBJ2-5; 8 bases match TRBD1. The germline V gene encodes CDR1 SGHAT and CDR2 FQNNGV. This CDR3 contains 14 residues. V trimming: 5 bases; J trimming: 4 bases; junction bases outside the gene matches: 6.

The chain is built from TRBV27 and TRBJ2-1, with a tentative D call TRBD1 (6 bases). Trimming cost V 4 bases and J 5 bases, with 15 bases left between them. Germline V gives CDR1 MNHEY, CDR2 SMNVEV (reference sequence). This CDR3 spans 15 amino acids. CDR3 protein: CASSYTGHADNEQFF. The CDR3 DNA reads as TGTGCCAGCAGTTATACGGGACATGCTGACAATGAGCAGTTCTTC.

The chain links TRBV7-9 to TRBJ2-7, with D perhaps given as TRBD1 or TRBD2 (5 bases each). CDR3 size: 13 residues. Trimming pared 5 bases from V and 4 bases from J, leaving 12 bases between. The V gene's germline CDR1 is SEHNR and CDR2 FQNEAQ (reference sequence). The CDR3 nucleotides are TGTGCCAGCAGCCAACGGGACGGTTACGAGCAGTACTTC. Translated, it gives CASSQRDGYEQYF.

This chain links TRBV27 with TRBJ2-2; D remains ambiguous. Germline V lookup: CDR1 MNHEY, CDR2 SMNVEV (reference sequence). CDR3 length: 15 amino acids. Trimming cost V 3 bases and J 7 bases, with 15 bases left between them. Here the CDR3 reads CASSFMAVWVGELFF. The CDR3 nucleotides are TGTGCCAGCAGTTTCATGGCGGTATGGGTCGGGGAGCTGTTTTTT.

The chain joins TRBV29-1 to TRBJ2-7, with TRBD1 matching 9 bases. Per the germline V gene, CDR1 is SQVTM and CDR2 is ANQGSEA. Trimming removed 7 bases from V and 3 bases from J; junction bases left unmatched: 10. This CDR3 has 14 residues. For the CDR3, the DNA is TGCAGCGGAGCGATACAGGGGGCTCACTACGAGCAGTACTTC. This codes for CSGAIQGAHYEQYF.

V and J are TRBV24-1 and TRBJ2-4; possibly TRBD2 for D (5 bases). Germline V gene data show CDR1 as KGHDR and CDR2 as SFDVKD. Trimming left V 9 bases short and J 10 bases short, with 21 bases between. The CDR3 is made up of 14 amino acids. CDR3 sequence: CATEGDDAMGIQYF. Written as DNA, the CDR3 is TGTGCCACCGAGGGAGATGATGCGATGGGGATTCAGTACTTC.

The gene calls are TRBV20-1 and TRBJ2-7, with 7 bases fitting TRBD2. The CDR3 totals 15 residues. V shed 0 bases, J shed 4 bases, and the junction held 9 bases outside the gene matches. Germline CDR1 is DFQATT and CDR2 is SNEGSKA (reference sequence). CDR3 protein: CSARDRAGSWYEQYF. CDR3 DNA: TGCAGTGCTAGAGATCGAGCGGGATCATGGTACGAGCAGTACTTC.